The rows below give T cell receptor beta chains drawn from one sample of a study of shared clonotypes between healthy human individuals. This table comes from immunoSEQ multiplex PCR, and its TCRdb copy is limited to in-frame clones, with some not included. Among about 2.3 million clones listed, roughly 93% were seen once. The sequencing input was naive CD4+ T cells from PBMCs. The receptors here all came from a man between 18 and 29 years old in good health. Some clones in this sample may be carry-over from other donors' samples. Both conserved end residues are part of each CDR3. The order of the fields is CDR3 protein, CDR3 DNA, J gene, D gene, V gene, clone size. D genes are given only for firm matches. Not every row has a clone size; where given, it reads once, few, many or a size class.

CDR3 protein: CASRRQGRDEQYF
CDR3 DNA: TGTGCCAGCAGACGACAGGGTAGGGACGAGCAGTACTTC
J gene: TRBJ2-7
D gene: TRBD1
V gene: TRBV28
clone size: -

CDR3 protein: CASSPQRGGIDGYTF
CDR3 DNA: TGTGCCAGCAGCCCGCAGCGGGGGGGGATTGATGGCTACACCTTC
J gene: TRBJ1-2
D gene: -
V gene: TRBV16
clone size: -

CDR3 protein: CASSSNGGSTEAFF
CDR3 DNA: TGTGCCAGCAGCTCAAATGGAGGGTCTACTGAAGCTTTCTTT
J gene: TRBJ1-1
D gene: -
V gene: TRBV7-3
clone size: -

CDR3 protein: CASSQRGIDYGYTF
CDR3 DNA: TGTGCCAGCAGCCAACGAGGAATTGACTATGGCTACACCTTC
J gene: TRBJ1-2
D gene: -
V gene: TRBV6-5
clone size: -

CDR3 protein: CASSPLGQGTPYEQYF
CDR3 DNA: TGCGCCAGCAGCCCTTTAGGACAGGGGACACCCTACGAGCAGTACTTC
J gene: TRBJ2-7
D gene: TRBD1
V gene: TRBV4-1
clone size: -

CDR3 protein: CASSRDRGQEQYF
CDR3 DNA: TGTGCCAGCAGCCGAGACAGGGGGCAAGAGCAGTACTTC
J gene: TRBJ2-7
D gene: TRBD1
V gene: TRBV7-3
clone size: -

CDR3 protein: CAISTASGKVGETQYF
CDR3 DNA: TGTGCCATCAGTACGGCTAGCGGGAAGGTCGGGGAGACCCAGTACTTC
J gene: TRBJ2-5
D gene: TRBD2
V gene: TRBV10-3
clone size: -

CDR3 protein: CASRQDQPQHF
CDR3 DNA: TGTGCCAGCAGGCAGGACCAGCCCCAGCATTTT
J gene: TRBJ1-5
D gene: -
V gene: TRBV28
clone size: -

CDR3 protein: CASSFHSAGDAYEQYF
CDR3 DNA: TGTGCCAGCAGCTTCCACTCAGCGGGGGACGCCTACGAGCAGTACTTC
J gene: TRBJ2-7
D gene: TRBD2
V gene: TRBV7-2
clone size: -

CDR3 protein: CARELAGSSYEQYF
CDR3 DNA: TGTGCCAGAGAACTAGCGGGGAGCTCCTACGAGCAGTACTTC
J gene: TRBJ2-7
D gene: TRBD2
V gene: TRBV2
clone size: once

CDR3 protein: CASSLQRNYEQYF
CDR3 DNA: TGTGCCAGCAGCCTCCAACGGAACTACGAGCAGTACTTC
J gene: TRBJ2-7
D gene: -
V gene: TRBV7-3
clone size: -

CDR3 protein: CASSQDQRVYEQYF
CDR3 DNA: TGCGCCAGCAGCCAGGACCAGCGCGTCTACGAGCAGTACTTC
J gene: TRBJ2-7
D gene: -
V gene: TRBV4-1
clone size: -

CDR3 protein: CASRSPGEETQYF
CDR3 DNA: TGTGCCAGCCGGAGCCCGGGGGAAGAGACCCAGTACTTC
J gene: TRBJ2-5
D gene: -
V gene: TRBV18
clone size: -

CDR3 protein: CASTLDRGGAEAFF
CDR3 DNA: TGTGCCAGCACCCTGGACAGGGGCGGCGCTGAAGCTTTCTTT
J gene: TRBJ1-1
D gene: TRBD1
V gene: TRBV2
clone size: -

CDR3 protein: CASSISVGVEQYF
CDR3 DNA: TGTGCCAGCAGCATCAGTGTGGGGGTCGAGCAGTACTTC
J gene: TRBJ2-7
D gene: -
V gene: TRBV11-2
clone size: -

CDR3 protein: CASSQGPRETQYF
CDR3 DNA: TGTGCCAGCAGCCAAGGCCCTCGAGAGACCCAGTACTTC
J gene: TRBJ2-5
D gene: -
V gene: TRBV4-2
clone size: -

CDR3 protein: CASSVSHSQETQYF
CDR3 DNA: TGTGCCAGCAGCGTAAGTCACAGCCAAGAGACCCAGTACTTC
J gene: TRBJ2-5
D gene: -
V gene: TRBV9
clone size: -

CDR3 protein: CASSEQGAGYEQYF
CDR3 DNA: TGTGCCAGCAGTGAACAGGGGGCCGGGTACGAGCAGTACTTC
J gene: TRBJ2-7
D gene: TRBD1
V gene: TRBV2
clone size: -

CDR3 protein: CASSLRQASNEKLFF
CDR3 DNA: TGTGCCAGCAGCCTCCGACAGGCCTCTAATGAAAAACTGTTTTTT
J gene: TRBJ1-4
D gene: -
V gene: TRBV7-9
clone size: -

CDR3 protein: CASSQDLASYEQYF
CDR3 DNA: TGCGCCAGCAGCCAAGATCTAGCCTCCTACGAGCAGTACTTC
J gene: TRBJ2-7
D gene: -
V gene: TRBV4-3
clone size: -

CDR3 protein: CAISGQGGTEAFF
CDR3 DNA: TGTGCCATCAGTGGACAGGGAGGGACTGAAGCTTTCTTT
J gene: TRBJ1-1
D gene: TRBD1
V gene: TRBV10-3
clone size: -

CDR3 protein: CAYESAEPYNEQFF
CDR3 DNA: TGTGCCTACGAGAGTGCGGAGCCCTACAATGAGCAGTTCTTC
J gene: TRBJ2-1
D gene: -
V gene: TRBV30
clone size: -

CDR3 protein: CAWSGYSGSSYNEQFF
CDR3 DNA: TGTGCCTGGAGTGGATATAGCGGCTCATCCTACAATGAGCAGTTCTTC
J gene: TRBJ2-1
D gene: -
V gene: TRBV30
clone size: -

CDR3 protein: CASSLVVTGGNEQFF
CDR3 DNA: TGCGCCAGCAGCTTGGTTGTTACGGGAGGAAACGAGCAGTTCTTC
J gene: TRBJ2-1
D gene: TRBD2
V gene: TRBV5-1
clone size: -

CDR3 protein: CASSIGLAGAVYEQYF
CDR3 DNA: TGCGCCAGCAGCATAGGACTAGCGGGAGCCGTCTACGAGCAGTACTTC
J gene: TRBJ2-7
D gene: TRBD2
V gene: TRBV5-1
clone size: -

CDR3 protein: CASRRRNFDTF
CDR3 DNA: TGTGCCAGCAGGAGACGGAATTTCGACACCTTC
J gene: TRBJ1-2
D gene: -
V gene: TRBV2
clone size: few

CDR3 protein: CASSEPVGGHEQYF
CDR3 DNA: TGTGCCAGCAGCGAGCCGGTGGGGGGCCACGAGCAGTACTTC
J gene: TRBJ2-7
D gene: -
V gene: TRBV28
clone size: once

CDR3 protein: CASSLDGTLYSNQPQHF
CDR3 DNA: TGTGCCAGCAGCTTGGACGGGACATTATATAGCAATCAGCCCCAGCATTTT
J gene: TRBJ1-5
D gene: -
V gene: TRBV5-4
clone size: -

CDR3 protein: CSVGSRQGDTGELFF
CDR3 DNA: TGCAGCGTTGGCTCCAGACAGGGTGACACCGGGGAGCTGTTTTTT
J gene: TRBJ2-2
D gene: TRBD1
V gene: TRBV29-1
clone size: -

CDR3 protein: CASSTGAGSNTGELFF
CDR3 DNA: TGTGCCAGCTCTACCGGGGCGGGGTCGAACACCGGGGAGCTGTTTTTT
J gene: TRBJ2-2
D gene: -
V gene: TRBV18
clone size: -

CDR3 protein: CASSFGTSGRGDTQYF
CDR3 DNA: TGCGCCAGCAGCTTTGGGACTAGCGGGAGGGGAGATACGCAGTATTTT
J gene: TRBJ2-3
D gene: TRBD2
V gene: TRBV5-1
clone size: -

CDR3 protein: CASSSSTWSSFYTDTQYF
CDR3 DNA: TGTGCCAGCAGCTCGTCAACCTGGTCTAGCTTCTACACAGATACGCAGTATTTT
J gene: TRBJ2-3
D gene: -
V gene: TRBV11-2
clone size: -

CDR3 protein: CASSTDLFYNEQFF
CDR3 DNA: TGTGCCAGCAGCACAGACCTCTTCTACAATGAGCAGTTCTTC
J gene: TRBJ2-1
D gene: -
V gene: TRBV7-2
clone size: -

CDR3 protein: CASSSTGAGQPQHF
CDR3 DNA: TGTGCCAGCAGCTCGACAGGGGCGGGTCAGCCCCAGCATTTT
J gene: TRBJ1-5
D gene: TRBD1
V gene: TRBV7-2
clone size: -

CDR3 protein: CASSESGLNANTGELFF
CDR3 DNA: TGCGCCAGCAGTGAGTCAGGACTGAACGCGAACACCGGGGAGCTGTTTTTT
J gene: TRBJ2-2
D gene: -
V gene: TRBV10-1
clone size: -

CDR3 protein: CASRLRGKETQYF
CDR3 DNA: TGTGCCAGCAGGTTGCGGGGAAAAGAGACCCAGTACTTC
J gene: TRBJ2-5
D gene: -
V gene: TRBV27
clone size: once

CDR3 protein: CASSGSGTSDLGELFF
CDR3 DNA: TGCGCCAGCAGTGGTAGCGGGACAAGCGACCTCGGGGAGCTGTTTTTT
J gene: TRBJ2-2
D gene: TRBD2
V gene: TRBV10-1
clone size: -

CDR3 protein: CASSDSERPYF
CDR3 DNA: TGCGCCAGCAGTGATTCCGAGAGGCCGTACTTC
J gene: TRBJ2-7
D gene: -
V gene: TRBV10-2
clone size: -

CDR3 protein: CASSLGSGIMGPQHF
CDR3 DNA: TGTGCCAGCAGCTTAGGCTCAGGTATAATGGGTCCCCAGCATTTT
J gene: TRBJ1-5
D gene: -
V gene: TRBV7-6
clone size: -

CDR3 protein: CASRGQAFGELFF
CDR3 DNA: TGTGCCAGCAGGGGCCAGGCGTTCGGGGAGCTGTTTTTT
J gene: TRBJ2-2
D gene: -
V gene: TRBV25-1
clone size: -

CDR3 protein: CASSTYRLSEDYGYTF
CDR3 DNA: TGTGCCAGCAGCACTTACAGACTATCGGAGGACTATGGCTACACCTTC
J gene: TRBJ1-2
D gene: -
V gene: TRBV5-6
clone size: -

CDR3 protein: CASSLPRQGWQPQHF
CDR3 DNA: TGTGCCAGCAGTTTACCCAGACAGGGTTGGCAGCCCCAGCATTTT
J gene: TRBJ1-5
D gene: TRBD1
V gene: TRBV28
clone size: -

CDR3 protein: CAWSVLTGELFF
CDR3 DNA: TGTGCCTGGAGTGTATTGACCGGGGAGCTGTTTTTT
J gene: TRBJ2-2
D gene: -
V gene: TRBV30
clone size: once

CDR3 protein: CASRYSGTGVSYEQYF
CDR3 DNA: TGTGCCAGCAGGTACTCCGGGACAGGGGTGTCCTACGAGCAGTACTTC
J gene: TRBJ2-7
D gene: TRBD1
V gene: TRBV6-5
clone size: -

CDR3 protein: CASRAGQGMGYTF
CDR3 DNA: TGCGCCAGCAGGGCCGGACAGGGAATGGGCTACACCTTC
J gene: TRBJ1-2
D gene: TRBD1
V gene: TRBV5-1
clone size: -

CDR3 protein: CATGGGRQPQHF
CDR3 DNA: TGTGCCACCGGGGGAGGGAGACAGCCCCAGCATTTT
J gene: TRBJ1-5
D gene: -
V gene: TRBV28
clone size: few

CDR3 protein: CASSPQYSYGYTF
CDR3 DNA: TGTGCCAGCAGCCCTCAATACTCCTATGGCTACACCTTC
J gene: TRBJ1-2
D gene: -
V gene: TRBV27
clone size: -

CDR3 protein: CASSSGQVGRETQYF
CDR3 DNA: TGTGCCAGCAGTTCCGGGCAGGTGGGGCGAGAGACCCAGTACTTC
J gene: TRBJ2-5
D gene: -
V gene: TRBV28
clone size: -

CDR3 protein: CASSPFFVAGGFYEQYF
CDR3 DNA: TGTGCCAGCTCACCATTCTTTGTTGCGGGAGGATTCTACGAGCAGTACTTC
J gene: TRBJ2-7
D gene: TRBD2
V gene: TRBV18
clone size: -

CDR3 protein: CASSPLGRGRNTEAFF
CDR3 DNA: TGCGCCAGCAGCCCTCTGGGGAGGGGTAGGAACACTGAAGCTTTCTTT
J gene: TRBJ1-1
D gene: -
V gene: TRBV4-1
clone size: -

CDR3 protein: CASSLRPVGGYEQYF
CDR3 DNA: TGTGCCAGCAGCTTACGTCCCGTAGGGGGCTACGAGCAGTACTTC
J gene: TRBJ2-7
D gene: -
V gene: TRBV7-3
clone size: -

CDR3 protein: CASSLRSGSADEQFF
CDR3 DNA: TGTGCCAGCAGCTTACGTAGCGGGAGCGCCGATGAGCAGTTCTTC
J gene: TRBJ2-1
D gene: TRBD2
V gene: TRBV11-3
clone size: -

CDR3 protein: CASGGHRDSNQPQHF
CDR3 DNA: TGTGCCAGCGGGGGGCACAGGGACAGCAATCAGCCCCAGCATTTT
J gene: TRBJ1-5
D gene: -
V gene: TRBV28
clone size: -